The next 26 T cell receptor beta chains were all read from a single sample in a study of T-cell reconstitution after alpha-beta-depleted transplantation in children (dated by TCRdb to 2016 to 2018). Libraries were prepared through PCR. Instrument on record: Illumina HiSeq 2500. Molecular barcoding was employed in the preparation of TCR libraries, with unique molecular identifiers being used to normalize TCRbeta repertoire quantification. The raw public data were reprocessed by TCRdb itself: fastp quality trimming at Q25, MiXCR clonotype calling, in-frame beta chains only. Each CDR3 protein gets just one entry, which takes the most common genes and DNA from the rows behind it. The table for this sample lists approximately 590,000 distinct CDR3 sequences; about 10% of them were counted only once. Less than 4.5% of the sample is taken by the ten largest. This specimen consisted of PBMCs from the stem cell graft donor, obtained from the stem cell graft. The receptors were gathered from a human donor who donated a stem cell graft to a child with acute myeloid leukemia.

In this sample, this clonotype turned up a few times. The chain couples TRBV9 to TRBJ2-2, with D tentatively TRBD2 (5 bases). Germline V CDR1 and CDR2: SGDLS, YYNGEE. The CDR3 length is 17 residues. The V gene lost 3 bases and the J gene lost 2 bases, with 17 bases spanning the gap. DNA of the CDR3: TGTGCCAGCAGCGACCCTAGCAAGGACGGTAACACCGGGGAGCTGTTTTTT. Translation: CASSDPSKDGNTGELFF.

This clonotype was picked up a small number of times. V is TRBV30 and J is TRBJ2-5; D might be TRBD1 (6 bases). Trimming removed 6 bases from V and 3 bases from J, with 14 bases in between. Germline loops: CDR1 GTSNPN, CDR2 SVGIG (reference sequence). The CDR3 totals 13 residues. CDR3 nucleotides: TGTGCCTGCCGACAGACAGGAAAAGAGACCCAGTACTTC. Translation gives CACRQTGKETQYF.

The CDR3 region is CASSVGLAVNEQFF. The CDR3 nucleotides are TGCGCCAGCAGCGTCGGACTAGCAGTCAATGAGCAGTTCTTC. The chain couples TRBV5-1 to TRBJ2-1; 8 bases map to TRBD2. CDR3 length: 14 amino acids. CDR1 SGHRS and CDR2 YFSETQ come from the germline V gene. J lost 6 bases, V lost 4 bases, and 6 bases had no gene match.

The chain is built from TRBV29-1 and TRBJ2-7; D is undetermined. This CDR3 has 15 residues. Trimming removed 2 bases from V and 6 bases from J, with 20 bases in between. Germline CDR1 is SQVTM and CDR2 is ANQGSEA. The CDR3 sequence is CSVESPGLIVAEQYF. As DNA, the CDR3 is TGCAGCGTTGAATCGCCAGGTCTAATTGTCGCCGAGCAGTACTTC.

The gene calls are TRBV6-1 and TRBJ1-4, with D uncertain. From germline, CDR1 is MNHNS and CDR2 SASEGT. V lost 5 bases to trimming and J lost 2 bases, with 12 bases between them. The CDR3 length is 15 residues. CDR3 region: CASSLQSPTNEKLFF. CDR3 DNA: TGTGCCAGCAGTCTTCAGAGCCCCACTAATGAAAAACTGTTTTTT.

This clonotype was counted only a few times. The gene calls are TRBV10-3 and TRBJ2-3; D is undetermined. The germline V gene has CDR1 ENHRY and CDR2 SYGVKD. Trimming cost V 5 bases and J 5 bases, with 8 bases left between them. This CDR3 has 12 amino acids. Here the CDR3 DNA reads TGTGCCATCAGTCAGAAGCAAGATACGCAGTATTTT. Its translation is CAISQKQDTQYF.

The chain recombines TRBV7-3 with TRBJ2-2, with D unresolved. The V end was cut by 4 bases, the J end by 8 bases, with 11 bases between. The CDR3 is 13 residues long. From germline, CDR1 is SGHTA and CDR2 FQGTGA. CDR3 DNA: TGTGCCAGCAGCTCGACCCAGCTGGGGGAGCTGTTTTTT. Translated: CASSSTQLGELFF. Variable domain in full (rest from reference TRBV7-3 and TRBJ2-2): GAGVSQTPSNKVTEKGKYVELRCDPISGHTALYWYRQSLGQGPEFLIYFQGTGAADDSGLPNDRFFAVRPEGSVSTLKIQRTERGDSAVYLCASSSTQLGELFFGEGSRLTVL.

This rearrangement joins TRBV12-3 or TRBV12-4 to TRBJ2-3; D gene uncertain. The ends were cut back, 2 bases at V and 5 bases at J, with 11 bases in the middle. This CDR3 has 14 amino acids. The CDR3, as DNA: TGTGCCAGCAGTTTAAGACCACTCAGAGATACGCAGTATTTT. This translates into CASSLRPLRDTQYF.

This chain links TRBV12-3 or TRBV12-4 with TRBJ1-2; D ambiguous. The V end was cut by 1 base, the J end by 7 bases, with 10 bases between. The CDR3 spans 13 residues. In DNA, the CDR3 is TGTGCCAGCAGTTTAGGGCAGAGGGCTGGCTACACCTTC. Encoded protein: CASSLGQRAGYTF.

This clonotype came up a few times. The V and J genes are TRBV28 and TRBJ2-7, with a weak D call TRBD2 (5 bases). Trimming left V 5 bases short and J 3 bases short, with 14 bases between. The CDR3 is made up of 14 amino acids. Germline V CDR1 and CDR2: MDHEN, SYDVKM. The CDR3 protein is CASSRGLIDYEQYF. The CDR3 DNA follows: TGTGCCAGCAGTCGCGGGCTTATCGACTACGAGCAGTACTTC. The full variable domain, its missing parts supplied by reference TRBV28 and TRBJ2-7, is DVKVTQSSRYLVKRTGEKVFLECVQDMDHENMFWYRQDPGLGLRLIYFSYDVKMKEKGDIPEGYSVSREKKERFSLILESASTNQTSMYLCASSRGLIDYEQYFGPGTRLTVT.

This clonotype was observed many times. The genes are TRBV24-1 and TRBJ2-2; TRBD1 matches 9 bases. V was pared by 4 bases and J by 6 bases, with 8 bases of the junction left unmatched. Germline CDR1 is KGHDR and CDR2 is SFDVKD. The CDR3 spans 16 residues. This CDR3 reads CATSDPFGQGPGELFF. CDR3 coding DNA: TGTGCCACCAGTGACCCTTTCGGACAGGGGCCCGGGGAGCTGTTTTTT.

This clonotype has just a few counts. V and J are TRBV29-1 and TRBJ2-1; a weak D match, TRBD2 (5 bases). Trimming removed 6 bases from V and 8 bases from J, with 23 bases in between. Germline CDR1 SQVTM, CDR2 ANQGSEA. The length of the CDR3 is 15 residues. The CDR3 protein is CSVGAEDGKGYEQFF. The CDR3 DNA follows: TGCAGCGTGGGCGCCGAAGACGGGAAGGGTTATGAGCAGTTCTTC.

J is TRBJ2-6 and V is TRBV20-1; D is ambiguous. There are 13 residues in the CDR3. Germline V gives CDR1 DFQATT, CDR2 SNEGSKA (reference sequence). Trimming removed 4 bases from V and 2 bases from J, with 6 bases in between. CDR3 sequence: CSAIGAGANVLTF. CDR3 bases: TGCAGTGCTATTGGTGCTGGGGCCAACGTCCTGACTTTC.

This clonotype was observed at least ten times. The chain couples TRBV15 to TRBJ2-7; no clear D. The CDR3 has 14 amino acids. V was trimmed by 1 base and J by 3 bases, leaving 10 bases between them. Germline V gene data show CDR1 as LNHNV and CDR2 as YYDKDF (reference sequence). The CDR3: CATSRGVSSYEQYF. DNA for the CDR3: TGTGCCACCAGCAGAGGAGTCTCCAGCTACGAGCAGTACTTC.

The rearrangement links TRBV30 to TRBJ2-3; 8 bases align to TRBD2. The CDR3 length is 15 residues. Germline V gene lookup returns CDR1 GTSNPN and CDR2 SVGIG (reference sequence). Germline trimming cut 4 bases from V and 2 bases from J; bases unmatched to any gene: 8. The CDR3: CAWTAGRGDTDTQYF. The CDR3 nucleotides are TGTGCCTGGACTGCCGGGAGGGGCGACACAGATACGCAGTATTTT.

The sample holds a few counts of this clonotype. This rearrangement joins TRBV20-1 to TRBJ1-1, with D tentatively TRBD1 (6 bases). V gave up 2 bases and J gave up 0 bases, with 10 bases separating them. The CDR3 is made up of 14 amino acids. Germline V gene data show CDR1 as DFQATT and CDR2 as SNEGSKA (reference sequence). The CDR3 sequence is CSARPGQMNTEAFF. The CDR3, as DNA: TGCAGTGCTAGACCGGGACAAATGAACACTGAAGCTTTCTTT.

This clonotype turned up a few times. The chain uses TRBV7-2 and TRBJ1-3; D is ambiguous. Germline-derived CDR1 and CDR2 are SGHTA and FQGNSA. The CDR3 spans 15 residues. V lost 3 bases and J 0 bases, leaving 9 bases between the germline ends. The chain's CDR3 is CASSFQRSSGNTIYF. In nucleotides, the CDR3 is TGTGCCAGCAGCTTTCAGCGATCCTCTGGAAACACCATATATTTT.

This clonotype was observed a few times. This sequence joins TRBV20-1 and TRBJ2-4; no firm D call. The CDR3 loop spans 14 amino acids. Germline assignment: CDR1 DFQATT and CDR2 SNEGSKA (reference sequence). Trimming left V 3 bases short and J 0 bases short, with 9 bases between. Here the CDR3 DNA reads TGCAGTGCTAGGGAGAACCTAGCCAAAAACATTCAGTACTTC. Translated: CSARENLAKNIQYF.

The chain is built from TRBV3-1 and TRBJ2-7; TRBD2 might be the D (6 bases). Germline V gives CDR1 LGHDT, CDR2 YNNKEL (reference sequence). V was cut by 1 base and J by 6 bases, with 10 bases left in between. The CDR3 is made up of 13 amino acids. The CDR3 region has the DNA TGTGCCAGCAGCCAAGTGGGGGGTCGCGAGCAGTACTTC. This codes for CASSQVGGREQYF.

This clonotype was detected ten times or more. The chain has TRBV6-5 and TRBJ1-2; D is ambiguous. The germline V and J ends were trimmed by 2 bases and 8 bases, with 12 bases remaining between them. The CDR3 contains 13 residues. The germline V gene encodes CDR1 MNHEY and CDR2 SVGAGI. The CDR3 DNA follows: TGTGCCAGCAGTTACCAAGACCGCGGGGGCTACACCTTC. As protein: CASSYQDRGGYTF.

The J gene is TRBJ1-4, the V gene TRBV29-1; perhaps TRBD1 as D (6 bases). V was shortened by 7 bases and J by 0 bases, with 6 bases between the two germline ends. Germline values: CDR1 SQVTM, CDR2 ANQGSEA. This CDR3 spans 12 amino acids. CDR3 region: CSAGATNEKLFF. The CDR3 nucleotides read TGCAGCGCAGGGGCAACTAATGAAAAACTGTTTTTT.

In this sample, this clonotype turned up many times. CDR3 DNA sequence: TGTGCCAGCAGCTTGGCCCTTATGACGGGAGATGAGGAGACCCAGTACTTC. As protein: CASSLALMTGDEETQYF. V is TRBV5-4 and J is TRBJ2-5, with TRBD2 as a possible D gene (6 bases). Per germline, CDR1 SGHNT and CDR2 YYREEE (reference sequence). Trimming stripped 0 bases from V and 5 bases from J, with 20 bases between. The CDR3 loop spans 17 amino acids.

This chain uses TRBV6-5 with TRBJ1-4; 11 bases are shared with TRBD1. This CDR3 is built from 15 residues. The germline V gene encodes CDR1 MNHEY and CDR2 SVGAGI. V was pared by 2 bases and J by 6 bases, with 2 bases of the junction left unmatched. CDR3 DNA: TGTGCCAGCAGTTACCCGGGACAGGGGGATGAAAAACTGTTTTTT. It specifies CASSYPGQGDEKLFF.

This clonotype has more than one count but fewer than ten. The CDR3 DNA follows: TGCAGTGCTAGAGAGTTGGGAGAGGAGTATAATTCACCCCTCCACTTT. Translated, it gives CSARELGEEYNSPLHF. The chain joins TRBV20-1 to TRBJ1-6; D not certain. The CDR3 is 16 amino acids. The V end lost 0 bases, the J end lost 4 bases, and 13 bases lay between the germline ends. Germline V CDR1 and CDR2: DFQATT, SNEGSKA (reference sequence).

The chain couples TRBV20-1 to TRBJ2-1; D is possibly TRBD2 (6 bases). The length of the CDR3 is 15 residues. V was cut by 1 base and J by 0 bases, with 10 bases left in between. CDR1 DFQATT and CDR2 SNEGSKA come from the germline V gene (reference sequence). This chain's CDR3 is CSARARGSSYNEQFF. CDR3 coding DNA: TGCAGTGCTAGAGCCCGGGGGAGCTCCTACAATGAGCAGTTCTTC.

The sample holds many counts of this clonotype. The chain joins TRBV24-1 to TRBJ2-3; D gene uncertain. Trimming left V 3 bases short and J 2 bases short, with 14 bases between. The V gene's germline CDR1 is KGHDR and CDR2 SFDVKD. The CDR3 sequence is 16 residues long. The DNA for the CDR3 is TGTGCCACCAGTGATAAGGATCTCAGATACACAGATACGCAGTATTTT. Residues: CATSDKDLRYTDTQYF.